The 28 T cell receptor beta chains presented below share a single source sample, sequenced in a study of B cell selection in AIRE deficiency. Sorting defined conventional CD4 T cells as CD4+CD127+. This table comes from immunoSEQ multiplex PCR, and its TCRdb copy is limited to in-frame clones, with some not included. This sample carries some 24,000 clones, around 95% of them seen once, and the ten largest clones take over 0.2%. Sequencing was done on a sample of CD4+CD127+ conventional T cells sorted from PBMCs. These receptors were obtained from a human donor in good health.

The chain's CDR3 is CASSSPALHEQFF. In DNA form, the CDR3 reads TGTGCCAGCAGCTCCCCCGCGCTCCATGAGCAGTTCTTC. This chain joins TRBV7-2 and TRBJ2-1; D remains ambiguous. CDR1 is SGHTA and CDR2 is FQGNSA in the germline V gene. Between the trimmed V and J ends, which lost 4 bases and 8 bases, there was a span of 12 bases. The CDR3 covers 13 residues.

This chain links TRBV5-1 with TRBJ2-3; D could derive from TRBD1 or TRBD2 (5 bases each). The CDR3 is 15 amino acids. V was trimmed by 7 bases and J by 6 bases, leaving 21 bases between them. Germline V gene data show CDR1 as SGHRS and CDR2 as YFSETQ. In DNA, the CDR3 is TGCGCCAGCGGGGCTCAGACTTCCAGGGAGGATACGCAGTATTTT. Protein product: CASGAQTSREDTQYF.

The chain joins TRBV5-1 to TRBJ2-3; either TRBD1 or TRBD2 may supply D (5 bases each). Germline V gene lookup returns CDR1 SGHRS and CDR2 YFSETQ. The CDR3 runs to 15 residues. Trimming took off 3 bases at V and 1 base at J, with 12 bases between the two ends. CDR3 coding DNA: TGCGCCAGCAGCTCCTTATCGGGGCGCACAGATACGCAGTATTTT. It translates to CASSSLSGRTDTQYF.

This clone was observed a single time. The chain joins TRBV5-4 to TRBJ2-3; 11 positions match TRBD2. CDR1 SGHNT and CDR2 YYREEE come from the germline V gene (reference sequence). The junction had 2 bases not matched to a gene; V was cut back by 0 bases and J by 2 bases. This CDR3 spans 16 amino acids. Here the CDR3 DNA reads TGTGCCAGCAGCTTGGTAGCGGGAGGGTTCACAGATACGCAGTATTTT. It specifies CASSLVAGGFTDTQYF.

The chain's CDR3 is CASSQSGLAGGYEQYF. In DNA form, the CDR3 reads TGTGCCAGCAGCCAATCGGGACTAGCGGGAGGCTACGAGCAGTACTTC. The V gene is TRBV4-2, the J gene TRBJ2-7, with 15 bases identical to TRBD2. The length of the CDR3 is 16 residues. In germline, CDR1 is LGHNA, CDR2 YNFKEQ. The junction had 2 bases not matched to a gene; V was cut back by 2 bases and J by 3 bases.

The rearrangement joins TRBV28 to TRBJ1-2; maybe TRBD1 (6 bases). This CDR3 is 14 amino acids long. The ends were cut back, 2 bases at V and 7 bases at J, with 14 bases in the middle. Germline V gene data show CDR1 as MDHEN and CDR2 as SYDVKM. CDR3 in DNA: TGTGCCAGCAGTTTAGGAGACAGGTCGGGTGGCTACACCTTC. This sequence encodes CASSLGDRSGGYTF.

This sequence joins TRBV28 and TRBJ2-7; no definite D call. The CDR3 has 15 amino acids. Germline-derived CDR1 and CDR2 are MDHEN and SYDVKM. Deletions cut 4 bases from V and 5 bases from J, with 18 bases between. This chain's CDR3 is CASSSLPSVADEQYF. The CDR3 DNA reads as TGTGCCAGCAGTTCCTTACCATCCGTGGCTGACGAGCAGTACTTC.

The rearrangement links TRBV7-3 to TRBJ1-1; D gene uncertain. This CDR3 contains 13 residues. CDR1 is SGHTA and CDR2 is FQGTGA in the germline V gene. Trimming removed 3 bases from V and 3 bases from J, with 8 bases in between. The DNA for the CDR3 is TGTGCCAGCAGCTTGACCAGAGACACTGAAGCTTTCTTT. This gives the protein CASSLTRDTEAFF. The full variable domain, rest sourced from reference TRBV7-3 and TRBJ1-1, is GAGVSQTPSNKVTEKGKYVELRCDPISGHTALYWYRQSLGQGPEFLIYFQGTGAADDSGLPNDRFFAVRPEGSVSTLKIQRTERGDSAVYLCASSLTRDTEAFFGQGTRLTVV.

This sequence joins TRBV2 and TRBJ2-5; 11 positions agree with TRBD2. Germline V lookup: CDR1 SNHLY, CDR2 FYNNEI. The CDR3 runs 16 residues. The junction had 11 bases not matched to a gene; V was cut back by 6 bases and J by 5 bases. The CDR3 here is CASSRNGLAGTETQYF. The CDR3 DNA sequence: TGTGCCAGCAGCAGAAATGGACTAGCGGGCACGGAGACCCAGTACTTC.

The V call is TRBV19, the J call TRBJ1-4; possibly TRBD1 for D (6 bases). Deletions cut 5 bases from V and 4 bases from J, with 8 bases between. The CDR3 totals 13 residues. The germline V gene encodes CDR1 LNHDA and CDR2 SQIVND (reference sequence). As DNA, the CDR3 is TGTGCCAGTAGTCAGGGGATTAATGAAAAACTGTTTTTT. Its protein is CASSQGINEKLFF.

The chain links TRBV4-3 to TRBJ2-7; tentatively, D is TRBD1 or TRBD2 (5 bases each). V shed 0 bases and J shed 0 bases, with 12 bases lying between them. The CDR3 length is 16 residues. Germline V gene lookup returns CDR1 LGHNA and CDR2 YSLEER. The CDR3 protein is CASSQDRDAVSYEQYF. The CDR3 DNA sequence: TGCGCCAGCAGCCAAGATCGGGACGCGGTCTCCTACGAGCAGTACTTC.

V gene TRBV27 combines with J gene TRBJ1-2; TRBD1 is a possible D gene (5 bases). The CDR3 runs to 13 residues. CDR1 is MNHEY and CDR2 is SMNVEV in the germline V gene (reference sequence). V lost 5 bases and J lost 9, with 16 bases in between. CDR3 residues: CASSTEAGSRYTF. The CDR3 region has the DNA TGTGCCAGCAGTACCGAAGCAGGGTCCCGCTACACCTTC.

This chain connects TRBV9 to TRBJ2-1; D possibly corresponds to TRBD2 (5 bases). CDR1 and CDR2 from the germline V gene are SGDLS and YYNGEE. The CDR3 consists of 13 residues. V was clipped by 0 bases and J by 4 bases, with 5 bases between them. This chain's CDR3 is CASSVGTYNEQFF. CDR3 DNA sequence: TGTGCCAGCAGCGTAGGGACTTACAATGAGCAGTTCTTC.

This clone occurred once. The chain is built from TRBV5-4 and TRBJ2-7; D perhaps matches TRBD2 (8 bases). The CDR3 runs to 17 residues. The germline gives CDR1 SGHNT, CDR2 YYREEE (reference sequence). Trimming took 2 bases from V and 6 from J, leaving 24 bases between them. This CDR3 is CASSLGGGTRGGGEQYF. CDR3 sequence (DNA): TGTGCCAGCAGCTTAGGAGGTGGGACTAGAGGGGGCGGCGAGCAGTACTTC.

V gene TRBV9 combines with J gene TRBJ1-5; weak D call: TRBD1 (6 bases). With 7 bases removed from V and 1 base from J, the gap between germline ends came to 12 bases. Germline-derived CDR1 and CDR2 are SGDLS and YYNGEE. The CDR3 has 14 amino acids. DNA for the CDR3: TGTGCCAGCGGGGGGGCCTCCAGCAATCAGCCCCAGCATTTT. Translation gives CASGGASSNQPQHF.

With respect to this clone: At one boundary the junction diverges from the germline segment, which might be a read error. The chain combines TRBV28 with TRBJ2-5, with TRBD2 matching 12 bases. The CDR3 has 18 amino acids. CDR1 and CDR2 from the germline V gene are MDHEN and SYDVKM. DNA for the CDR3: TGTGCCAGCAGTATATGGACTAGCGGGATCCCCGGGGGGGAGACCCAGTACTTC. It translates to CASSIWTSGIPGGETQYF.

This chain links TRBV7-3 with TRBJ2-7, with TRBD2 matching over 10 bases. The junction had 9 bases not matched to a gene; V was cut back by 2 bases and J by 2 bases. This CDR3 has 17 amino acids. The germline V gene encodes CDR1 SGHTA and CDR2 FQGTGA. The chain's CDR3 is CASSLAASGSTPYEQYF. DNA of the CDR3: TGTGCCAGCAGCTTAGCGGCTAGCGGGAGTACCCCCTACGAGCAGTACTTC.

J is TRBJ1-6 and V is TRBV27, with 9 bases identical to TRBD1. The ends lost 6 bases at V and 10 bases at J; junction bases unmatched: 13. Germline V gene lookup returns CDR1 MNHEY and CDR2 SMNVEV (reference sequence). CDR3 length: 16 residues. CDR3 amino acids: CASRAFSDRGGSPLHF. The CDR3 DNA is TGTGCCAGCAGAGCCTTCTCGGACAGGGGCGGCTCACCCCTCCACTTT.

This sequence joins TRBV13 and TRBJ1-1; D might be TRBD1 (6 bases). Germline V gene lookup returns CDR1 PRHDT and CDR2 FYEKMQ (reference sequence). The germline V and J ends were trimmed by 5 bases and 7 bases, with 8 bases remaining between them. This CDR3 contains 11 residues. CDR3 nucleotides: TGTGCCAGCAGCCGGGACATTGAAGCTTTCTTT. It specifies CASSRDIEAFF.

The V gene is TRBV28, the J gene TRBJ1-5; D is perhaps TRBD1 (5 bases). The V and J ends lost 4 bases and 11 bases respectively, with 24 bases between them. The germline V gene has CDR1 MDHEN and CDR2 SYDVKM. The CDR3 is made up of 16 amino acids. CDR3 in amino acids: CASSSSRDPAGLAQHF. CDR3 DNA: TGTGCCAGCAGTTCCTCCCGGGACCCCGCAGGGTTGGCCCAGCATTTT.

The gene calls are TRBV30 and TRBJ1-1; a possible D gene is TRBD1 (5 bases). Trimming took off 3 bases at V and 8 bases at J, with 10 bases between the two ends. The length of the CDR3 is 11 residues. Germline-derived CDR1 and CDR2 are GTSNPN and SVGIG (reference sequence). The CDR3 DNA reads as TGTGCCTGGAGCCTCAGGGCGGAAGCTTTCTTT. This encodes CAWSLRAEAFF. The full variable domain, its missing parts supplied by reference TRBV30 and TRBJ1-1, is SQTIHQWPATLVQPVGSPLSLECTVEGTSNPNLYWYRQAAGRGLQLLFYSVGIGQISSEVPQNLSASRPQDRQFILSSKKLLLSDSGFYLCAWSLRAEAFFGQGTRLTVV.

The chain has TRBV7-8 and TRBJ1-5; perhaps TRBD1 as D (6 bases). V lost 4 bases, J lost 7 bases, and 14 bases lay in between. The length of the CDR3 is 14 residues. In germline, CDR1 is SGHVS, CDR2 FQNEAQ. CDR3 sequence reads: CASSSRGLEQPQHF. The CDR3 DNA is TGTGCCAGCAGCTCCAGGGGTCTAGAACAGCCCCAGCATTTT. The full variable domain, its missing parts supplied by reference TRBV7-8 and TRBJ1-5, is GAGVSQSPRYKVAKRGQDVALRCDPISGHVSLFWYQQALGQGPEFLTYFQNEAQLDKSGLPSDRFFAERPEGSVSTLKIQRTQQEDSAVYLCASSSRGLEQPQHFGDGTRLSIL.

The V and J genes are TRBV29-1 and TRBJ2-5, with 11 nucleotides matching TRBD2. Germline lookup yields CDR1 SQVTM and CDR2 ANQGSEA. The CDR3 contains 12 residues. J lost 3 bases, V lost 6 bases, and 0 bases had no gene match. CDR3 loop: CSVLAGEETQYF. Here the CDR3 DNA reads TGCAGCGTACTAGCGGGAGAAGAGACCCAGTACTTC.

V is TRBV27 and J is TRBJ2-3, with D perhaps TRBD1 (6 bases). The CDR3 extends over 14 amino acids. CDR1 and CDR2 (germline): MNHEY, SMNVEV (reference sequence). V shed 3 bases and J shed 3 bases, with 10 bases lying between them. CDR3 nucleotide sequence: TGTGCCAGCAGTTTGGAACAGGGAACAGATACGCAGTATTTT. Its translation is CASSLEQGTDTQYF.

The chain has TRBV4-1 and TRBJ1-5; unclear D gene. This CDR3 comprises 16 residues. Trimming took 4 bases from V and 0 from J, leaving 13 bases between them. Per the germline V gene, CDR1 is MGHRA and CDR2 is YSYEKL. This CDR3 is CASSLLLDGSNQPQHF. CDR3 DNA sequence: TGCGCCAGCAGCCTACTCTTGGACGGTAGCAATCAGCCCCAGCATTTT.

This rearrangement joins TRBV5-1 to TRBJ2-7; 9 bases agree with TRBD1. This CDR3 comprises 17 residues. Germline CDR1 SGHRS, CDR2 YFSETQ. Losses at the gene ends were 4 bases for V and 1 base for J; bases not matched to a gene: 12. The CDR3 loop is CASSLRLPGQGSYEQYF. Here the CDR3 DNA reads TGCGCCAGCAGCCTCCGACTCCCGGGACAGGGATCCTACGAGCAGTACTTC.

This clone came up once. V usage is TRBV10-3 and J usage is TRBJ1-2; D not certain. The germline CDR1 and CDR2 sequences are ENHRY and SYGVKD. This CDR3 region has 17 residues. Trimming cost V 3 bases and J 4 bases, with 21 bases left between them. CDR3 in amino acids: CAISDSPGGDIGYGYTF. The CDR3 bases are TGTGCCATCAGTGATAGCCCTGGTGGGGATATAGGCTATGGCTACACCTTC.

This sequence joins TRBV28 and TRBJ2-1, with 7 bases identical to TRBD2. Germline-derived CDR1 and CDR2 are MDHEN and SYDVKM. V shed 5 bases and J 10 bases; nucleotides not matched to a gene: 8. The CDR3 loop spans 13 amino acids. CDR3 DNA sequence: TGTGCCAGCAGTGCCAGACTAGCAGGAGAGCAGTTCTTC. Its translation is CASSARLAGEQFF.